The clone carrying this T cell receptor (beta chain) was detected once. Its antigen is unknown. This entry comes from a study of cytomegalovirus exposure and HLA in healthy donors. Overall study results and limits: The study reported that TCR beta sequences accurately predicted HLA-A and HLA-B alleles in most subjects.

V lost 4 bases, J lost 4 bases, and 8 bases lay in between. The CDR3 sequence is 13 residues long. The germline CDR1 and CDR2 sequences are SGHTA and FQGNSA. Researchers ran the PCR with 60 Vbeta and 13 Jbeta primers. Libraries were prepared by immunoSEQ multiplex PCR; TCRdb keeps only in-frame clonotypes and omits some of them. The table lists approximately 160,000 clones, over 75% of them singletons. The sequenced sample consisted of PBMCs. V and J are TRBV7-2 and TRBJ1-5; D uncertain. This receptor was identified in a young man in good health and CMV-seropositive. CDR3 sequence: CASSSGPNQPQHF. The CDR3 coding sequence is TGTGCCAGCAGCTCGGGTCCGAATCAGCCCCAGCATTTT.